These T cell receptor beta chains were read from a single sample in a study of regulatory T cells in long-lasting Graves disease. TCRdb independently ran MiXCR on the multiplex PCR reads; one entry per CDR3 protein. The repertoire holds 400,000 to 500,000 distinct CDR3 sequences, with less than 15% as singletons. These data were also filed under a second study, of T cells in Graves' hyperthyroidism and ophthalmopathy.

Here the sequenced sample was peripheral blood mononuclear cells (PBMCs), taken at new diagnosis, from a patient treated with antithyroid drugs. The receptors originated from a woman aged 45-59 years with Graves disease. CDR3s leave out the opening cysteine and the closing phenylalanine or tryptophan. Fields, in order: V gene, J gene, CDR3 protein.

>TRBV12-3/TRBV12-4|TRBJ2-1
ASTKWEGNNNEQF
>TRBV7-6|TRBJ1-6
ASSLHRMGNSPLH
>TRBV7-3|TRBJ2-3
ASSPSGSRGVDTQY
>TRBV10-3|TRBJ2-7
AISVGSAYEQY
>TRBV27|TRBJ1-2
ASSAGDYGYT
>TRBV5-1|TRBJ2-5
ASSSGGSQETQY
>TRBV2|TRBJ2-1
ASSRDRGGNEQF
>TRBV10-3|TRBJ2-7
AISDRSYEQY
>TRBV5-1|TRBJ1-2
ASTLQADSYGYT
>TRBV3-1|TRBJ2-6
ASRPGTGIPGANALT
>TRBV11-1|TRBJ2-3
ASSYRTSGSADTQY
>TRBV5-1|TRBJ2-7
ASSLAGLAGDSLYEQY
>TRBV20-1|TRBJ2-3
SATSGTDGTSTDTQY
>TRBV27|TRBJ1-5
ASSSATGVRQPQH
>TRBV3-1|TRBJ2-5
ASSQGTSGTQETQY
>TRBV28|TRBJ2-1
ASSLAGQGGNEQF
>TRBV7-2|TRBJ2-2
ASSYRLAGFAGELF
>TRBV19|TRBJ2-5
ASSIIVGSATQY
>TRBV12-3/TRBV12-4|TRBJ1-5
ASSLAQAWNQPQH
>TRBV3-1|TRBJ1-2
ASSHFGQELLNYGYT
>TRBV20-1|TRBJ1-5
SASPLVIEGVSGTNQPQH
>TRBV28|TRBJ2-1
ASSTRDNPYNEQF
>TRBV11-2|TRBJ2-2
ASRRDPTTGELF
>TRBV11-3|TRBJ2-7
ASSKGQGWAEQY
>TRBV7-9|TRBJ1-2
ASSSIGQGWGYT
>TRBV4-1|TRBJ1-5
ASSQDRAGGPNQPQH
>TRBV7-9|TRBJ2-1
ASSPGLEYNEQF
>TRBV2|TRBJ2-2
ASSPLAGGDGELF
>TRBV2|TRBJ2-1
ANMGQGSYNEQF
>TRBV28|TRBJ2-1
ASSFLQGIVNEQF
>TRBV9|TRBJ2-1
ASSPYGAHNEQF
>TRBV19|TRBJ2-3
ASTATASTDTQY
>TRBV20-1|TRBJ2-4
SATGQGLTKNIQY